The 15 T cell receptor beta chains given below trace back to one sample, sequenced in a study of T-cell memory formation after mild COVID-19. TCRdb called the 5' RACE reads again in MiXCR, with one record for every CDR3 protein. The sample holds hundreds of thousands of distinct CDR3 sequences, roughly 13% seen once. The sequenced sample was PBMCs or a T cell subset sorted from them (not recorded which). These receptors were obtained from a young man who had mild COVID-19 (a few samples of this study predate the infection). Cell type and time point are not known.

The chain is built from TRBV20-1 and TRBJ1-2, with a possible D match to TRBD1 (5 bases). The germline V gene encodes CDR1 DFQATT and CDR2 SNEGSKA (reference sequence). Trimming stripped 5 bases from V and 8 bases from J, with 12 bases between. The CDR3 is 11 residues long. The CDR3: CSAGGGPGYTF. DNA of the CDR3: TGCAGTGCTGGGGGAGGGCCGGGCTACACCTTC.

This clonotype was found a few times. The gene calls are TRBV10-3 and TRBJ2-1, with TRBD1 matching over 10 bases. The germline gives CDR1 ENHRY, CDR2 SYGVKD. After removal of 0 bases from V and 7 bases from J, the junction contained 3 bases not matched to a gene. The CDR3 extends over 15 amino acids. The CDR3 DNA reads TGTGCCATCAGTGAGTCAGGACAGGGGGTGAATGAGCAGTTCTTC. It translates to CAISESGQGVNEQFF.

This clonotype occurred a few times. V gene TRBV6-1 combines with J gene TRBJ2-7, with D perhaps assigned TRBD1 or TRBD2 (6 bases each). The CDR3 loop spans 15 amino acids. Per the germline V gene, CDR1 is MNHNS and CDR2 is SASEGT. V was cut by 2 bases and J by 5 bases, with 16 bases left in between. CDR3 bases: TGTGCCAGCAGTGAAATTGTTGGGGGGCTCCACGAGCAGTACGTC. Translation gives CASSEIVGGLHEQYV.

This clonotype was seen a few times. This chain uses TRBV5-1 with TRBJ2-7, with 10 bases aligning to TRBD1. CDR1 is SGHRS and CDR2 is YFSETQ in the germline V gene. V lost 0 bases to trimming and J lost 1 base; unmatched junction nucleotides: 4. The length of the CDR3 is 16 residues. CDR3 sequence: CASSLVGDRGSYEQYV. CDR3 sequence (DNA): TGCGCCAGCAGCTTGGTCGGGGACAGGGGTTCCTACGAGCAGTACGTC.

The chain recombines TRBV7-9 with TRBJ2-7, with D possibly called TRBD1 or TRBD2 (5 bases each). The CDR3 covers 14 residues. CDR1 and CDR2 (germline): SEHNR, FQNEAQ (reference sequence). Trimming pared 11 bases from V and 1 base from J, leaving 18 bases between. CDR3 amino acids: CASSGTEASYEQYF. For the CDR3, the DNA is TGTGCCTCATCCGGGACCGAAGCATCCTACGAGCAGTACTTC. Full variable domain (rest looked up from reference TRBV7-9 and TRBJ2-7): DTGVSQNPRHKITKRGQNVTFRCDPISEHNRLYWYRQTLGQGPEFLTYFQNEAQLEKSRLLSDRFSAERPKGSFSTLEIQRTEQGDSAMYLCASSGTEASYEQYFGPGTRLTVT.

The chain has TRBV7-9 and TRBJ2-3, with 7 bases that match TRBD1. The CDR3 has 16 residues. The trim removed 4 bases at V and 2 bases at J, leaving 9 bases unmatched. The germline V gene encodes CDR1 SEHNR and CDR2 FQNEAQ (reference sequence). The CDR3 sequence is CASSSYRGDYTDTQYF. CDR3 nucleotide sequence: TGTGCCAGCAGCTCTTACAGGGGCGATTACACAGATACGCAGTATTTT.

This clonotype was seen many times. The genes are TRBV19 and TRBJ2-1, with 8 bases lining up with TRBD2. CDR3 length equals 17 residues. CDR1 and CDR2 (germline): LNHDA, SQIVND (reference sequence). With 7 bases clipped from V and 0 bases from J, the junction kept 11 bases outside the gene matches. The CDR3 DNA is TGTGCCAGTACCATTGGGGGTAGCGGGGCCTCCTACAATGAGCAGTTCTTC. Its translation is CASTIGGSGASYNEQFF. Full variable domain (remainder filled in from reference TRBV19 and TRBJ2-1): DGGITQSPKYLFRKEGQNVTLSCEQNLNHDAMYWYRQDPGQGLRLIYYSQIVNDFQKGDIAEGYSVSREKKESFPLTVTSAQKNPTAFYLCASTIGGSGASYNEQFFGPGTRLTVL.

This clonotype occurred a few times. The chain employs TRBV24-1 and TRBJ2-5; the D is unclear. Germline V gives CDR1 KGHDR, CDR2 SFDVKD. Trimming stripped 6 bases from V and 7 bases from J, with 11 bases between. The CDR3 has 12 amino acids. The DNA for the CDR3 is TGTGCCACCAGTCCCTCCCCGGGGACCCAGTACTTC. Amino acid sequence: CATSPSPGTQYF.

The CDR3 DNA is TGCGCCAGCAGCAGCGACAGGTACTACGAGCAGTACTTC. Its translation: CASSSDRYYEQYF. This chain uses TRBV4-1 with TRBJ2-7; D perhaps matches TRBD1 (6 bases). CDR1 is MGHRA and CDR2 is YSYEKL in the germline V gene. V was shortened by 5 bases and J by 3 bases, with 11 bases between the two germline ends. The CDR3 runs 13 residues.

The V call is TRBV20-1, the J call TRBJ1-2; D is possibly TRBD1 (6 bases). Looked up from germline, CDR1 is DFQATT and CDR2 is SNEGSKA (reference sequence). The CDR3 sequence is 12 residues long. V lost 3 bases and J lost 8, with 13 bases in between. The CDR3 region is CSASQQGRGYTF. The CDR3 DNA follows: TGCAGTGCTAGTCAACAGGGACGAGGCTACACCTTC.

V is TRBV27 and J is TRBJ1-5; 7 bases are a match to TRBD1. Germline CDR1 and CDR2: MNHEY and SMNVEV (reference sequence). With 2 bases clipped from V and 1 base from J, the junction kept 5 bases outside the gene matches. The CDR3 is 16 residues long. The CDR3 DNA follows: TGTGCCAGCAGTTTAAGAGGGGGCTGGAGCAATCAGCCCCAGCATTTT. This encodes CASSLRGGWSNQPQHF.

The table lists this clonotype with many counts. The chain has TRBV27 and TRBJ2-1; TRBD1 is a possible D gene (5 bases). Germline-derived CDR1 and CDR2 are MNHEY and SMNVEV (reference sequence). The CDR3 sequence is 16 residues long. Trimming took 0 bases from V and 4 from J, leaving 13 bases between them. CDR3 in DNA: TGTGCCAGCAGTTTATCGCCCGGACAAGGATACAATGAGCAGTTCTTC. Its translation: CASSLSPGQGYNEQFF.

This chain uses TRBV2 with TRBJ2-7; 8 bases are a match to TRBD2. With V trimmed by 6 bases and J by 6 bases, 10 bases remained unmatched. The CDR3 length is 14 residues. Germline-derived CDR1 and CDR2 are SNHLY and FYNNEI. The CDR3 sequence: CASRIAGKFGEQYV. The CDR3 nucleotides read TGTGCCAGCAGGATAGCGGGGAAGTTCGGCGAGCAGTACGTC.

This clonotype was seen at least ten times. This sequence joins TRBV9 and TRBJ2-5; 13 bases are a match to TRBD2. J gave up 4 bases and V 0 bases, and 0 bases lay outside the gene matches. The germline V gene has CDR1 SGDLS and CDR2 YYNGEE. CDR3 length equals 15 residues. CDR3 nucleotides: TGTGCCAGCAGCGTAGGGACTAGCGGGGGAGAGACCCAGTACTTC. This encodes CASSVGTSGGETQYF.

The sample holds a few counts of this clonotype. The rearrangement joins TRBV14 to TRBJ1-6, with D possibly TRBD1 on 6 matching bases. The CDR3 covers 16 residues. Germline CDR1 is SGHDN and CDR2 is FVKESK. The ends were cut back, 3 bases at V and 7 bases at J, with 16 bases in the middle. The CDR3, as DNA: TGTGCCAGCAGCCACTCTTCTCGGGGGCGGAATTCACCCCTCCACTTT. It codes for CASSHSSRGRNSPLHF. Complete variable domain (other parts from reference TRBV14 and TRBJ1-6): EAGVTQFPSHSVIEKGQTVTLRCDPISGHDNLYWYRRVMGKEIKFLLHFVKESKQDESGMPNNRFLAERTGGTYSTLKVQPAELEDSGVYFCASSHSSRGRNSPLHFGNGTRLTVT.